Sequencing of this T cell receptor (beta chain) was carried out in a study of PD-1 blockade in classical Hodgkin lymphoma. Overall study findings and caveats: Reports described newly diagnosed patients as having lower baseline TCR diversity than healthy donors.

Time point specified: cycle 4 day 1 (C4D1), after five to seven weeks of nivolumab. Brentuximab vedotin exposure varied among the patients, all of whom had relapsed after autologous stem cell transplantation. Worth noting for this clone: Its matching antigen is unknown.

CDR1 and CDR2 from the germline V gene are LGHNT and FRNRAP. The CDR3 totals 13 residues. V was pared by 5 bases and J by 0 bases, with 7 bases between. TCRdb keeps only in-frame clones here, not all; method: immunoSEQ multiplex PCR. The sample lists tens of thousands of clones; approximately 94% were seen once. This material consisted of peripheral blood mononuclear cells (PBMCs), taken before the fourth cycle of nivolumab. V usage is TRBV12-5 and J usage is TRBJ1-1; D gene ambiguous. This clonotype originated in a human donor with classical Hodgkin lymphoma. CDR3 nucleotide sequence: TGTGCTAGTGGTCTACAACTGAACACTGAAGCTTTCTTT. Amino acid sequence: CASGLQLNTEAFF.